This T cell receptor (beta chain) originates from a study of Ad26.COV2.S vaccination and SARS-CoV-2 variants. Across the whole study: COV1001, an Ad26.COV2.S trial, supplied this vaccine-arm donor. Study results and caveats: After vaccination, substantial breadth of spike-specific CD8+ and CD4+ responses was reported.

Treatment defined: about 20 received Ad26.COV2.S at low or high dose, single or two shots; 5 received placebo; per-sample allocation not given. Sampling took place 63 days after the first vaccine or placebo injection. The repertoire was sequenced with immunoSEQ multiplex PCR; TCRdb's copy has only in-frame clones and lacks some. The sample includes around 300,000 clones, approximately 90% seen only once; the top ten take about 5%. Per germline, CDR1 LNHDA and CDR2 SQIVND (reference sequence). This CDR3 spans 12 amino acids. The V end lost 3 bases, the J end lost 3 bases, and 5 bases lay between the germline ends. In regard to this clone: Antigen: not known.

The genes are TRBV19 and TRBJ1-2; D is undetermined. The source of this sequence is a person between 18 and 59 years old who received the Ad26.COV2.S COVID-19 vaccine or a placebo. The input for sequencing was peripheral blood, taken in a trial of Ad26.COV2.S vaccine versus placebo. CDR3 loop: CASSMDHYGYTF. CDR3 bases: TGTGCCAGTAGTATGGACCACTATGGCTACACCTTC.